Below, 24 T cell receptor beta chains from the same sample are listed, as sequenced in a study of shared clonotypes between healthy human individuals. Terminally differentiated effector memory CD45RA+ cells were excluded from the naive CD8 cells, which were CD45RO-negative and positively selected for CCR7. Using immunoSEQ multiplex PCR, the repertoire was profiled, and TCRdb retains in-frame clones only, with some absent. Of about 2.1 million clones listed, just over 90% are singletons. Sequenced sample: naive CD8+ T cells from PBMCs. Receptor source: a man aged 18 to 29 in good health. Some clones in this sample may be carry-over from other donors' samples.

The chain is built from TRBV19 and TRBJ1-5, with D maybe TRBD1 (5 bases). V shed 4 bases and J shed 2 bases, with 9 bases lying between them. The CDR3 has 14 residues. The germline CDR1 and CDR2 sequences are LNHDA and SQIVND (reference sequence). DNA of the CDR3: TGTGCCAGTAGTACGGACACCCGCAATCAGCCCCAGCATTTT. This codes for CASSTDTRNQPQHF.

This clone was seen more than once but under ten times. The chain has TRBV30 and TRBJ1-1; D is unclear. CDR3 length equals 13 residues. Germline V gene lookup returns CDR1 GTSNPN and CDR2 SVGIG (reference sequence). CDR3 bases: TGTGCGTCCTTCGGGAGGGCGGGCACTGAAGCTTTCTTT. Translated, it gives CASFGRAGTEAFF.

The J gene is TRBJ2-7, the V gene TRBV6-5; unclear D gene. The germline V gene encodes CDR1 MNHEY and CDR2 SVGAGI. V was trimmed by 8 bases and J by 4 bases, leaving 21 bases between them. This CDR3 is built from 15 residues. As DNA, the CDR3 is TGTGCCAGCTGCAGATTGGGCATGGAACAATACGAGCAGTACTTC. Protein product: CASCRLGMEQYEQYF.

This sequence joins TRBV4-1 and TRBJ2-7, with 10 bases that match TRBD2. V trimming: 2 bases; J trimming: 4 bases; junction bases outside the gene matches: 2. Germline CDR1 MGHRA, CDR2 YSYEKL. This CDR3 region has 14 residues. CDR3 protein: CASSQRLAGYEQYF. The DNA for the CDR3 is TGCGCCAGCAGCCAACGACTAGCGGGTTACGAGCAGTACTTC.

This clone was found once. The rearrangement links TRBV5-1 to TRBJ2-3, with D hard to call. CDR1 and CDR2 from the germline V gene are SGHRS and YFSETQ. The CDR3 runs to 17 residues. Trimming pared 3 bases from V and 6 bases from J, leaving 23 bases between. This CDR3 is CASSSSPTHPTDDTQYF. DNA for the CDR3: TGCGCCAGCAGCTCATCGCCAACTCACCCCACAGATGATACGCAGTATTTT.

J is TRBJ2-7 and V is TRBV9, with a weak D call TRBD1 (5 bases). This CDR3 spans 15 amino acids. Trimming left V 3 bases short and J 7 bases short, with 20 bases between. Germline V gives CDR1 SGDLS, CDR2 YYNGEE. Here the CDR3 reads CASSAGSLRFGEQYF. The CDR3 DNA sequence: TGTGCCAGCAGCGCAGGGTCCCTTCGCTTCGGAGAGCAGTACTTC.

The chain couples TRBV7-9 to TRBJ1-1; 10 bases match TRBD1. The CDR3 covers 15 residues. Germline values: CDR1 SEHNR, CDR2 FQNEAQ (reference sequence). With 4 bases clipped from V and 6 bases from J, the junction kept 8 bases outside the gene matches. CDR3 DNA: TGTGCCAGCAGCTGGGGAGGGGACAGGGGTTCTGAAGCTTTCTTT. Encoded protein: CASSWGGDRGSEAFF.

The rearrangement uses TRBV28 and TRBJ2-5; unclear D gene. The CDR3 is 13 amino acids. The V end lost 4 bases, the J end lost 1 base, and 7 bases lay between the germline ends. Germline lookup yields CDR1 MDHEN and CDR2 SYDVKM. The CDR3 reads CASSSLFQETQYF. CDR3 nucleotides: TGTGCCAGCAGTTCACTGTTCCAAGAGACCCAGTACTTC.

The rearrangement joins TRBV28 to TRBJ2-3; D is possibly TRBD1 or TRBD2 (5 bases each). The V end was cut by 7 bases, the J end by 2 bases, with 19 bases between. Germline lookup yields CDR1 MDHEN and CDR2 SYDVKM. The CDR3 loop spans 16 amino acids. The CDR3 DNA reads TGTGCCAGCACCATCCGAGGGGCCGACTACACAGATACGCAGTATTTT. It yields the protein CASTIRGADYTDTQYF.

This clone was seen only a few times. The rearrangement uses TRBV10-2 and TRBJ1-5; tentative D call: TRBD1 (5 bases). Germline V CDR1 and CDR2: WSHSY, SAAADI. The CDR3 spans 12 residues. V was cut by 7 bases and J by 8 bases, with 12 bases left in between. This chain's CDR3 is CASNTGPEPQHF. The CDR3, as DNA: TGCGCCAGCAATACGGGGCCGGAGCCCCAGCATTTT.

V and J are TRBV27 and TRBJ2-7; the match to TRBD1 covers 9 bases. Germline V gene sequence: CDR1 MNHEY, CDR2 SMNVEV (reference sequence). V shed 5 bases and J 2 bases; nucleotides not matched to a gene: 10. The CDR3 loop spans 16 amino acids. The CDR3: CASSVLPGQGPYEQYF. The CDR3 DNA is TGTGCCAGCAGTGTACTGCCGGGACAGGGCCCCTACGAGCAGTACTTC.

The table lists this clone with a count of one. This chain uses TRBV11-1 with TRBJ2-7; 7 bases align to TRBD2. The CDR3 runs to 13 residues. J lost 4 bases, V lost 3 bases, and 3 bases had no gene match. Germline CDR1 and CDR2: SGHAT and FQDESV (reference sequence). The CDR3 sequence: CASSFGGRYEQYF. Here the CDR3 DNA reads TGTGCCAGCAGCTTCGGGGGGAGGTACGAGCAGTACTTC.

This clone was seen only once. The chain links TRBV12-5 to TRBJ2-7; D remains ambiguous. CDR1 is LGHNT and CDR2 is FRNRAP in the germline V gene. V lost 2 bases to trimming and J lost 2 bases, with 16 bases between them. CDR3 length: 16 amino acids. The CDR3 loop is CASGLTTDGRPYEQYF. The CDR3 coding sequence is TGTGCTAGTGGTTTGACGACTGACGGCCGCCCCTACGAGCAGTACTTC.

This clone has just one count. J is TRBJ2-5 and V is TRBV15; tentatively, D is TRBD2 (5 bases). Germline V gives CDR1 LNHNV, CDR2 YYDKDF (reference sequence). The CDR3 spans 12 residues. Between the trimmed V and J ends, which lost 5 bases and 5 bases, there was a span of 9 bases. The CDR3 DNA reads TGTGCCACCAGCCGGATAGCGGAGACCCAGTACTTC. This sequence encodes CATSRIAETQYF.

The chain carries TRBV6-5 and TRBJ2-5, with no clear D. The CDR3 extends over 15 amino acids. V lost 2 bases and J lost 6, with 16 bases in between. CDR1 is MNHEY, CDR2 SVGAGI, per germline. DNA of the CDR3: TGTGCCAGCAGTTACGGCCCTACGGAGTATCAGACCCAGTACTTC. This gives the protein CASSYGPTEYQTQYF.

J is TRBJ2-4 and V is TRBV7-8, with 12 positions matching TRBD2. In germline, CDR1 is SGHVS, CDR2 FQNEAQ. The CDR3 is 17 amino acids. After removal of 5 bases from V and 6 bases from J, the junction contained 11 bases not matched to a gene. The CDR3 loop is CASSPRLAGVMGNIQYF. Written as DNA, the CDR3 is TGTGCCAGCAGCCCTAGACTAGCGGGAGTTATGGGAAACATTCAGTACTTC.

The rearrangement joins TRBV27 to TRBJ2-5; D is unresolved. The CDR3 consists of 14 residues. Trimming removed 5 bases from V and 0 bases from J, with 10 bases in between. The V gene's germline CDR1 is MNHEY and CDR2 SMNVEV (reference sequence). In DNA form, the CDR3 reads TGTGCCAGCAGTCCCGCAGCGTACCAAGAGACCCAGTACTTC. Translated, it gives CASSPAAYQETQYF.

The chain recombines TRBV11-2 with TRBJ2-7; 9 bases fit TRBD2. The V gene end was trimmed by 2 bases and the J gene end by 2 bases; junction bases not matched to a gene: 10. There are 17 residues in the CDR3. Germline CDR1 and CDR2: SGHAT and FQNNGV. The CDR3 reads CASSLWAAGGTTYEQYF. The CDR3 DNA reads TGTGCCAGCAGCTTATGGGCGGCGGGAGGGACGACCTACGAGCAGTACTTC.

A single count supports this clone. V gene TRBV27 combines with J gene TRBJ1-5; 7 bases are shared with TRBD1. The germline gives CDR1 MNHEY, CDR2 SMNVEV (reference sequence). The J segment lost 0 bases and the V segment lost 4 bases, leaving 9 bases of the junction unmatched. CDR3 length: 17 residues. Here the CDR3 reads CASSSLLDRASNQPQHF. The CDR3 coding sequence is TGTGCCAGCAGTTCCCTACTCGACAGGGCTAGCAATCAGCCCCAGCATTTT.

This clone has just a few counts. CDR3 bases: TGTGCCATCAGTGAGTCAATCACAGCGAACACTGAAGCTTTCTTT. Protein product: CAISESITANTEAFF. V gene TRBV10-3 combines with J gene TRBJ1-1; D gene ambiguous. V was shortened by 0 bases and J by 1 base, with 9 bases between the two germline ends. In germline, CDR1 is ENHRY, CDR2 SYGVKD. The CDR3 totals 15 residues.

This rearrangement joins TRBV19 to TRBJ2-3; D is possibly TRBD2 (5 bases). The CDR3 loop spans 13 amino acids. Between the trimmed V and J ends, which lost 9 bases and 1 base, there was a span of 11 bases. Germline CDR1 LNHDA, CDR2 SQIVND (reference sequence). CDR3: CASTGVGTDTQYF. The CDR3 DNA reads TGTGCCAGCACCGGGGTAGGCACAGATACGCAGTATTTT. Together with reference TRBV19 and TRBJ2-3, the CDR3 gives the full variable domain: DGGITQSPKYLFRKEGQNVTLSCEQNLNHDAMYWYRQDPGQGLRLIYYSQIVNDFQKGDIAEGYSVSREKKESFPLTVTSAQKNPTAFYLCASTGVGTDTQYFGPGTRLTVL.

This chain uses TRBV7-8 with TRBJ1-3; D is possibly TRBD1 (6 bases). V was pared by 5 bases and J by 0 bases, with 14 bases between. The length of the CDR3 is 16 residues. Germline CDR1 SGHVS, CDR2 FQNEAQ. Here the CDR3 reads CASSPDGGRSGNTIYF. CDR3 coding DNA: TGTGCCAGCAGCCCCGATGGGGGGCGCTCTGGAAACACCATATATTTT.

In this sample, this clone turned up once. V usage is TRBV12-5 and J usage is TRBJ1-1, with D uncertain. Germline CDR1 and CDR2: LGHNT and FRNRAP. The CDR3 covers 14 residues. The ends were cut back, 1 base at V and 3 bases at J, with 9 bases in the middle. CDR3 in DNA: TGTGCTAGTGGTTTGGACGGACCAGACACTGAAGCTTTCTTT. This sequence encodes CASGLDGPDTEAFF. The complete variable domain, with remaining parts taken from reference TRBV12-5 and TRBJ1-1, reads DARVTQTPRHKVTEMGQEVTMRCQPILGHNTVFWYRQTMMQGLELLAYFRNRAPLDDSGMPKDRFSAEMPDATLATLKIQPSEPRDSAVYFCASGLDGPDTEAFFGQGTRLTVV.

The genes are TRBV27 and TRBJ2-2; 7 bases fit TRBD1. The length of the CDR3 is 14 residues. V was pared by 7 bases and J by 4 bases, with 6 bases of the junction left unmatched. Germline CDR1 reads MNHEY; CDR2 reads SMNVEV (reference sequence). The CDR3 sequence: CASKRGLGTGELFF. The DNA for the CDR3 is TGTGCCAGCAAGAGGGGGCTAGGCACCGGGGAGCTGTTTTTT.